The clone carrying this T cell receptor (beta chain) was counted at least ten times. The antigen is unknown. It was with unique molecular identifiers that the TCRbeta library was prepared. TCRdb passed the PCR reads through MiXCR, listing each CDR3 protein once. The top ten clones hold under 20% of a sample with 73,000 or so distinct CDR3 sequences, roughly 5% of them seen once. The germline gives CDR1 DFQATT, CDR2 SNEGSKA (reference sequence). J was trimmed by 3 bases and V by 6 bases; bases with no gene match: 14. The length of the CDR3 is 17 residues. These data belong to a study of T-cell reconstitution after alpha-beta-depleted transplantation in children. The study, taken as a whole, reports: Surviving recipient T cells and thymic progenitors underlay high day-60 TCRbeta diversity in some patients. Hyperexpanded clones declined; after one year, newly produced T cells mostly supplied diversity. Several hundred rapidly expanded clones from non-depleted graft cells reportedly supplied alpha-beta T cells about two months post-transplant.

V gene TRBV20-1 combines with J gene TRBJ2-1, with TRBD2 matching over 10 bases. Sequencing used PBMCs, mostly from graft donor cells, obtained 180 days after TCRalphabeta/CD19-depleted stem cell transplant. The sequence was collected from a boy in the first two years of life who had a stem cell transplant for acute myeloid leukemia, so the T cells may come from the graft donor. As DNA, the CDR3 is TGCAGTGCCAAGGGGGCCCTAGCGGGGGCCTTCTACAATGAGCAGTTCTTC. It is translated as CSAKGALAGAFYNEQFF.